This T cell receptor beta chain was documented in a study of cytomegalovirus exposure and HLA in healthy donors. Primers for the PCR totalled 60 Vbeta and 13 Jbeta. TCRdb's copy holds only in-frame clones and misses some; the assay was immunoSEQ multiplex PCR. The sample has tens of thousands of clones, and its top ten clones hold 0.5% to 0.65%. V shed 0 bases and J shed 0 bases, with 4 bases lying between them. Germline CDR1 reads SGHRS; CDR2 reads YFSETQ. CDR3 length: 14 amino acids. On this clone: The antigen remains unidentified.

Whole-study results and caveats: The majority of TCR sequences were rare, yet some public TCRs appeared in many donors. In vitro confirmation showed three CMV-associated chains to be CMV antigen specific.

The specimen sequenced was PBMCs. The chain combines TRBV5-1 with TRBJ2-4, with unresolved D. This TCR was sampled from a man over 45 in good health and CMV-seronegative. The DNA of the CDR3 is TGCGCCAGCAGCTTGGGAGTAGCCAAAAACATTCAGTACTTC. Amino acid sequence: CASSLGVAKNIQYF.